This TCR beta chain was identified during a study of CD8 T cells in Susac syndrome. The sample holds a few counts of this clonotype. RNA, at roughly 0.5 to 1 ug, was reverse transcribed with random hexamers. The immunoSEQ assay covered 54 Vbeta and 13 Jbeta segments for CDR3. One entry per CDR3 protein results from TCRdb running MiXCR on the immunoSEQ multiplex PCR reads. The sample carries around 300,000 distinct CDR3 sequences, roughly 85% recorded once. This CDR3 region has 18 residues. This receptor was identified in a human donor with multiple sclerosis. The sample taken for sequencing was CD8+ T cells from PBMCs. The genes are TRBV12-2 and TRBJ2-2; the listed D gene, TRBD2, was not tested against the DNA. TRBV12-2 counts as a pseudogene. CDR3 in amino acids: CASRSPSGRETGTGELFF. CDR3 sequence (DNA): TGTGCAAGTCGCTCCCCTAGCGGGAGGGAGACGGGCACCGGGGAGCTGTTTTTT.